This T cell receptor (beta chain) was sequenced for a study of regulatory T cells in long-lasting Graves disease. This clonotype has only a few counts. Time point here: newly diagnosed GD, antithyroid drugs for less than 3 months. With RNA extracted from PBMCs as input, the TCR library was made. One endocrinology department in Xi'an, China, was where patients came from. The CDR3 length is 13 residues. Germline trimming cut 6 bases from V and 6 bases from J; bases unmatched to any gene: 8. TCR beta libraries were built with iRepertoire HTBI primers and Arm-PCR of CDR3 regions. TCRdb itself ran the multiplex PCR reads through MiXCR, one entry per CDR3 protein. The sample consists of roughly 610,000 distinct CDR3 sequences, less than 20% of them appearing once. A further study also used this sample, focusing on T cells in Graves' hyperthyroidism and ophthalmopathy. That study reports: Patients were aged 18 to 65, had disease duration under 2 months, and had newly diagnosed hyperthyroidism.

The V gene is TRBV12-3 or TRBV12-4, the J gene TRBJ2-7; 7 positions match TRBD2. Sequences were derived from peripheral blood mononuclear cells (PBMCs), sampled at new diagnosis, from a patient treated with antithyroid drugs. This clonotype was obtained from a woman aged 25 to 39 with Graves disease. This CDR3 reads CASRLGGDREQYF. The CDR3, as DNA: TGTGCCAGCAGGTTGGGGGGGGACCGCGAGCAGTACTTC.